This T cell receptor (beta chain) was sequenced in a study of T-cell memory formation after mild COVID-19. Study-level findings and limits: Researchers found some responding clones in pre-infection memory, a sign that cross-reactive memory joined.

CDR3 size: 19 residues. Germline V gene lookup returns CDR1 SGHVS and CDR2 FQNEAQ. V was cut by 5 bases and J by 3 bases, with 25 bases left in between. This clonotype was detected a few times. Its target is unknown. One entry per CDR3 protein results from TCRdb running MiXCR on the 5' RACE reads. The sample consists of 550,000 to 600,000 distinct CDR3 sequences, approximately 15% of them appearing once. The chain combines TRBV7-8 with TRBJ2-2, with D tentatively TRBD1 (6 bases). The sample taken for sequencing was PBMCs or a T cell subset sorted from them (not recorded which). The clonotype was recovered from an adult woman who had mild COVID-19 (a few samples of this study predate the infection). Cell type and time point are not known. CDR3 loop: CASSPPYPGQEAYTGELFF. The CDR3 DNA reads as TGTGCCAGCAGCCCACCCTACCCGGGACAAGAAGCCTACACCGGGGAGCTGTTTTTT.